The table lists the clone carrying this T cell receptor (beta chain) with many counts. The sample comes from a study of T cells in Graves' hyperthyroidism and ophthalmopathy. Overall study context: Peripheral blood was taken when the disease was first diagnosed, before any treatment began.

Regions amplified from RNA transcripts were the TCR beta CDR3 regions. When the TCR CDR3 underwent first-round RT-PCR, the HTBI primer set was used. TCRdb passed the multiplex PCR reads through MiXCR, listing each CDR3 protein once. The repertoire holds 560,000 or so distinct CDR3 sequences, with about 20% as singletons. Trimming shortened V by 5 bases and J by 4 bases, and 3 bases separated the two germline ends. This CDR3 contains 10 residues. Germline assignment: CDR1 DFQATT and CDR2 SNEGSKA (reference sequence). V usage is TRBV20-1 and J usage is TRBJ2-1; no clear D. Sequenced sample: blood. The source is a man aged 35-49 years with Graves' ophthalmopathy. This CDR3 is CSALYNEQFF. CDR3 sequence (DNA): TGCAGTGCTCTATACAATGAGCAGTTCTTC.